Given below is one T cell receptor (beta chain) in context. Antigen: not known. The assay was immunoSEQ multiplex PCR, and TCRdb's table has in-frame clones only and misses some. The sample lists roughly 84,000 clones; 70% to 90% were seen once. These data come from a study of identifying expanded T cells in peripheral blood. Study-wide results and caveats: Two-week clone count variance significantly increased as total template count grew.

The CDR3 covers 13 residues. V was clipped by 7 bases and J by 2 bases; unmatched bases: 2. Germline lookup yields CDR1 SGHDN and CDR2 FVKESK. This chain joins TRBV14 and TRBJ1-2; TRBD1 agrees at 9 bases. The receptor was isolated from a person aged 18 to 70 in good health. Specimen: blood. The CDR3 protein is CASTGTGNYGYTF. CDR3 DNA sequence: TGTGCCAGCACCGGGACAGGGAACTATGGCTACACCTTC. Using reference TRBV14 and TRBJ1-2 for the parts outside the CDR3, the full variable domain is EAGVTQFPSHSVIEKGQTVTLRCDPISGHDNLYWYRRVMGKEIKFLLHFVKESKQDESGMPNNRFLAERTGGTYSTLKVQPAELEDSGVYFCASTGTGNYGYTFGSGTRLTVV.